This paragraph covers one T cell receptor beta chain sequence. What it recognizes is unknown. V lost 0 bases, J lost 4 bases, and 15 bases lay in between. Germline CDR1 and CDR2: LNHDA and SQIVND (reference sequence). CDR3 length: 16 residues. This sample is part of a study of T cell responses to AZD1222 COVID-19 vaccine. Findings and caveats of the study: Mostly white British, mostly female donors; authors suggested clonal diversity may be underestimated. Across the whole spike, CD4 TCRs peaked at regions 160-218 and 743-854. Researchers took repertoire samples only after the peak T cell response had come. Unmutated variant regions are reportedly the target of nearly half of TCRs that are spike-specific.

Libraries were prepared by immunoSEQ multiplex PCR; TCRdb keeps only in-frame clonotypes and omits some of them. The sample consists of about 140,000 clones, about nine tenths of them appearing once. The sequence was obtained from an adult who received the AZD1222 COVID-19 vaccine. This chain joins TRBV19 and TRBJ2-5, with D perhaps matching TRBD1 (5 bases). The sample was peripheral blood, taken 28 days after the second AZD1222 dose. The CDR3 spells CASSIDGAGVGETQYF. The CDR3 DNA reads as TGTGCCAGTAGTATAGATGGGGCAGGCGTTGGAGAGACCCAGTACTTC.